Shown below are 31 T cell receptor beta chains from a single sample sequenced in a study of cytomegalovirus exposure and HLA in healthy donors. The PCR ran on 60 Vbeta and 13 Jbeta primers. Sequencing used immunoSEQ multiplex PCR; TCRdb keeps in-frame clones, though not all of them. The sample contains 95,000 to 150,000 clones, 80% of which appear only once. The specimen sequenced was PBMCs. These receptors were obtained from a female donor in good health and CMV-seropositive.

V is TRBV2 and J is TRBJ2-7; a possible D gene is TRBD2 (7 bases). Trimming pared 6 bases from V and 3 bases from J, leaving 12 bases between. Germline CDR1 is SNHLY and CDR2 is FYNNEI. The CDR3 consists of 13 residues. The CDR3 DNA reads as TGTGCCAGCAGGAGGGGGGAGGGCTACGAGCAGTACTTC. It yields the protein CASRRGEGYEQYF.

The chain recombines TRBV5-6 with TRBJ1-4; D ambiguous. This CDR3 has 14 amino acids. From germline, CDR1 is SGHDT and CDR2 YYEEEE. Deletions cut 1 base from V and 2 bases from J, with 6 bases between. CDR3 bases: TGTGCCAGCAGCTTGACGCGGACTAATGAAAAACTGTTTTTT. It encodes CASSLTRTNEKLFF.

This chain connects TRBV7-2 to TRBJ1-3, with unresolved D. Germline V CDR1 and CDR2: SGHTA, FQGNSA. The CDR3 length is 14 residues. V was clipped by 1 base and J by 8 bases, with 12 bases between them. The CDR3, as DNA: TGTGCCAGCAGCTTAGTACGGGGTAGAGACACCATATATTTT. This encodes CASSLVRGRDTIYF.

DNA for the CDR3: TGTGCCAGCAGCCCCTACCGGGACAGGGAAGTACCCCTCCACTTT. Protein sequence: CASSPYRDREVPLHF. The chain joins TRBV7-9 to TRBJ1-6, with 9 bases lining up with TRBD1. Germline CDR1 is SEHNR and CDR2 is FQNEAQ (reference sequence). V lost 5 bases to trimming and J lost 12 bases; unmatched junction nucleotides: 11. This CDR3 has 15 amino acids.

The J gene is TRBJ2-5, the V gene TRBV5-1; 7 bases fit TRBD1. CDR3 length equals 15 residues. Trimming took 0 bases from V and 5 from J; bases not matched to a gene: 7. Germline CDR1 SGHRS, CDR2 YFSETQ. The CDR3 region has the DNA TGCGCCAGCAGCTTGGGGACAGGTATGAGGGAGACCCAGTACTTC. Residues: CASSLGTGMRETQYF.

The chain is built from TRBV7-2 and TRBJ1-6, with D possibly matching TRBD1 (6 bases). The CDR3 is 16 amino acids. V lost 5 bases and J lost 6, with 17 bases in between. Germline lookup yields CDR1 SGHTA and CDR2 FQGNSA. This chain's CDR3 is CASSQDQGPPNSPLHF. CDR3 sequence (DNA): TGTGCCAGCAGCCAAGACCAGGGGCCTCCTAATTCACCCCTCCACTTT.

The chain couples TRBV7-2 to TRBJ1-1, with D hard to call. The CDR3 has 14 amino acids. The V end lost 5 bases, the J end lost 1 base, and 11 bases lay between the germline ends. Germline CDR1 SGHTA, CDR2 FQGNSA. DNA for the CDR3: TGTGCCAGCAGCGCATCCACAGCGAACACTGAAGCTTTCTTT. Translated: CASSASTANTEAFF.

The chain couples TRBV18 to TRBJ1-5, with 7 bases that match TRBD1. Germline CDR1 is KGHSH and CDR2 is LQKENI. J was trimmed by 1 base and V by 4 bases; bases with no gene match: 1. The CDR3 runs 14 residues. The CDR3 sequence: CASSLTGSNQPQHF. CDR3 DNA: TGTGCCAGCTCACTGACAGGGAGCAATCAGCCCCAGCATTTT. Using reference TRBV18 and TRBJ1-5 for the parts outside the CDR3, the full variable domain is NAGVMQNPRHLVRRRGQEARLRCSPMKGHSHVYWYRQLPEEGLKFMVYLQKENIIDESGMPKERFSAEFPKEGPSILRIQQVVRGDSAAYFCASSLTGSNQPQHFGDGTRLSIL.

This clone was seen only once. The chain links TRBV5-1 to TRBJ2-2; TRBD2 is a possible D gene (5 bases). The germline V gene encodes CDR1 SGHRS and CDR2 YFSETQ. This CDR3 is 16 amino acids long. The germline V and J ends were trimmed by 2 bases and 0 bases, with 11 bases remaining between them. CDR3: CASSFLARSNTGELFF. The CDR3 nucleotides are TGCGCCAGCAGCTTCTTAGCGAGATCGAACACCGGGGAGCTGTTTTTT.

The chain recombines TRBV27 with TRBJ1-1, with TRBD1 matching over 7 bases. The ends lost 3 bases at V and 3 bases at J; junction bases unmatched: 7. CDR3 length: 15 residues. Germline values: CDR1 MNHEY, CDR2 SMNVEV (reference sequence). The CDR3 sequence is CASSFATTGDTEAFF. The CDR3, as DNA: TGTGCCAGCAGTTTCGCGACTACAGGGGACACTGAAGCTTTCTTT.

Notes on this clone: Other DNA sequences in this specimen translate into the identical CDR3. J is TRBJ1-5 and V is TRBV10-2; D perhaps matches TRBD1 (6 bases). V lost 8 bases, J lost 3 bases, and 11 bases lay in between. Germline V gene data show CDR1 as WSHSY and CDR2 as SAAADI. This CDR3 has 13 residues. The CDR3 bases are TGCGCCAGCTCCGGACAGCTCAATCAGCCCCAGCATTTT. Encoded protein: CASSGQLNQPQHF.

The chain links TRBV10-3 to TRBJ2-1; 10 bases map to TRBD2. Germline-derived CDR1 and CDR2 are ENHRY and SYGVKD. V was pared by 5 bases and J by 8 bases, with 6 bases of the junction left unmatched. This CDR3 has 14 amino acids. The CDR3 bases are TGTGCCATCAGTTCTAGCGGGGGTAGAGATGAGCAGTTCTTC. Protein: CAISSSGGRDEQFF.

This sequence joins TRBV4-2 and TRBJ2-7, with 7 nucleotides matching TRBD2. The CDR3 is 15 residues long. Germline lookup yields CDR1 LGHNA and CDR2 YNFKEQ. Germline trimming cut 4 bases from V and 3 bases from J; bases unmatched to any gene: 9. The CDR3 DNA sequence: TGTGCCAGCAGCCGCGGGGGAGCCCAGCTCTACGAGCAGTACTTC. This gives the protein CASSRGGAQLYEQYF.

To note about this clone: This clone may be a read error of a much larger clone one base away. This sequence joins TRBV6-1 and TRBJ1-4, with 8 bases fitting TRBD1. The CDR3 is 15 amino acids. CDR1 is MNHNS and CDR2 is SASEGT in the germline V gene. V dropped 5 bases and J dropped 3; count of bases not matched to a gene: 5. Here the CDR3 reads CASSPQGAANEKLFF. In nucleotides, the CDR3 is TGTGCCAGCAGTCCTCAGGGGGCGGCTAATGAAAAACTGTTTTTT.

The CDR3: CASNMTGGQPQHF. The CDR3 bases are TGTGCCAGCAACATGACAGGGGGACAGCCCCAGCATTTT. The chain employs TRBV6-1 and TRBJ1-5; TRBD1 matches 9 bases. The V gene end was trimmed by 7 bases and the J gene end by 7 bases; junction bases not matched to a gene: 5. The germline CDR1 and CDR2 sequences are MNHNS and SASEGT. This CDR3 has 13 residues.

The chain joins TRBV6-5 to TRBJ2-5; D ambiguous. The DNA end lines up better with TRBJ2-7; the J call may be wrong. Germline CDR1 reads MNHEY; CDR2 reads SVGAGI. The CDR3 spans 15 residues. Written as DNA, the CDR3 is TGTGCCAGCAGCCCCACCTACTCGTTAACCTACGAGCAGTACTTC. Its translation is CASSPTYSLTYEQYF.

J is TRBJ2-2 and V is TRBV29-1; 8 nucleotides align to TRBD2. Germline assignment: CDR1 SQVTM and CDR2 ANQGSEA. Unmatched junction bases numbered 11, after V lost 4 bases and J lost 7 bases. The CDR3 runs to 15 residues. The CDR3 DNA reads TGCAGCGTTGCCAAAAGCGGGGGCTCGGTCGGGGAGCTGTTTTTT. Its protein product is CSVAKSGGSVGELFF.

This chain uses TRBV18 with TRBJ1-6; TRBD1 matches 8 bases. This CDR3 has 15 residues. CDR1 is KGHSH and CDR2 is LQKENI in the germline V gene. The J segment lost 5 bases and the V segment lost 3 bases, leaving 3 bases of the junction unmatched. The CDR3 DNA follows: TGTGCCAGCTCACCCCAGGACAGGGATAATTCACCCCTCCACTTT. Translated, it gives CASSPQDRDNSPLHF.

This sequence joins TRBV21-1 and TRBJ2-5; TRBD2 is the table's D call and was not checked against the DNA. TRBV21-1 is classified as a pseudogene. The CDR3 length is 15 residues. Here the CDR3 reads CASSKEVGGQETQYF. CDR3 DNA: TGTGCCAGCAGCAAAGAGGTCGGCGGTCAAGAGACCCAGTACTTC.

The V gene is TRBV7-9, the J gene TRBJ2-3; D not certain. The CDR3 length is 18 residues. Germline CDR1 reads SEHNR; CDR2 reads FQNEAQ (reference sequence). V lost 5 bases and J lost 2, with 23 bases in between. The CDR3 coding sequence is TGTGCCAGCAGCCCGCTCAACACCAATCGTTGGGCCACAGATACGCAGTATTTT. Encoded protein: CASSPLNTNRWATDTQYF.

The gene calls are TRBV25-1 and TRBJ1-1; the match to TRBD1 covers 9 bases. Germline V gives CDR1 MGHDK, CDR2 SYGVNS. Trimming took 6 bases from V and 6 from J; bases not matched to a gene: 8. This CDR3 has 14 amino acids. The CDR3 sequence: CASSRGQGKAEAFF. In DNA, the CDR3 is TGTGCCAGCAGCCGGGGACAGGGAAAGGCTGAAGCTTTCTTT.

V and J are TRBV11-2 and TRBJ2-1, with 12 bases lining up with TRBD2. V was clipped by 5 bases and J by 6 bases; unmatched bases: 5. The CDR3 extends over 15 amino acids. Germline lookup yields CDR1 SGHAT and CDR2 FQNNGV. The CDR3 sequence: CASSLRLAGANEQFF. The DNA of the CDR3 is TGTGCCAGCAGCCTCAGACTAGCGGGGGCCAATGAGCAGTTCTTC.

V and J are TRBV5-1 and TRBJ2-5; TRBD2 aligns across 7 bases. The junction had 2 bases not matched to a gene; V was cut back by 1 base and J by 5 bases. Per the germline V gene, CDR1 is SGHRS and CDR2 is YFSETQ. The CDR3 extends over 13 amino acids. In DNA form, the CDR3 reads TGCGCCAGCAGCTTGTTCGGGGGGGAGACCCAGTACTTC. This sequence encodes CASSLFGGETQYF.

This clone was seen a single time. The rearrangement uses TRBV19 and TRBJ1-2; D perhaps matches TRBD1 (6 bases). Germline CDR1 LNHDA, CDR2 SQIVND (reference sequence). Trimming removed 5 bases from V and 0 bases from J, with 16 bases in between. This CDR3 contains 16 residues. The CDR3 bases are TGTGCCAGTAGTCCAAGCGACAGGCAGTCTAACTATGGCTACACCTTC. Translation: CASSPSDRQSNYGYTF.

The V gene is TRBV5-6, the J gene TRBJ2-5, with 7 bases fitting TRBD1. CDR3 size: 13 residues. CDR1 is SGHDT, CDR2 YYEEEE, per germline. V trimming: 4 bases; J trimming: 5 bases; junction bases outside the gene matches: 5. This CDR3 reads CASSADRAETQYF. For the CDR3, the DNA is TGTGCCAGCAGCGCCGACAGGGCGGAGACCCAGTACTTC.

On this clone: The sample has other DNA sequences that encode this CDR3 too. The chain couples TRBV2 to TRBJ1-4; 7 bases map to TRBD1. CDR1 is SNHLY and CDR2 is FYNNEI in the germline V gene. V lost 6 bases, J lost 0 bases, and 1 base stayed unmatched. The length of the CDR3 is 14 residues. The CDR3 loop is CASRGTATNEKLFF. CDR3 DNA sequence: TGTGCCAGCAGAGGGACAGCAACTAATGAAAAACTGTTTTTT.

The sample holds a few counts of this clone. The chain employs TRBV6-5 and TRBJ1-1; D gene unclear. The CDR3 runs 14 residues. Per the germline V gene, CDR1 is MNHEY and CDR2 is SVGAGI. Trimming removed 0 bases from V and 1 base from J, with 6 bases in between. The CDR3 bases are TGTGCCAGCAGTTACTCGTATCGGAACACTGAAGCTTTCTTT. This sequence encodes CASSYSYRNTEAFF.

The chain employs TRBV18 and TRBJ1-6; TRBD1 agrees at 7 bases. Trimming cost V 3 bases and J 5 bases; bases outside gene matches: 4. This CDR3 is built from 15 residues. Germline V gene lookup returns CDR1 KGHSH and CDR2 LQKENI. DNA of the CDR3: TGTGCCAGCTCACCCTCGGGACAGCATAATTCACCCCTCCACTTT. This encodes CASSPSGQHNSPLHF.

This clone showed up just once. J is TRBJ1-5 and V is TRBV6-1; D ambiguous. Trimming took 6 bases from V and 0 from J, leaving 9 bases between them. CDR3 size: 14 residues. CDR1 and CDR2 from the germline V gene are MNHNS and SASEGT. The CDR3 is CASSQTPSNQPQHF. DNA of the CDR3: TGTGCCAGCAGCCAGACACCTAGCAATCAGCCCCAGCATTTT.

The table lists this clone with a count of one. The genes are TRBV7-6 and TRBJ2-1; 14 bases agree with TRBD2. This CDR3 contains 19 residues. Looked up from germline, CDR1 is SGHVS and CDR2 is FNYEAQ. The trim removed 1 base at V and 2 bases at J, leaving 7 bases unmatched. The CDR3: CASSLGHRTSGGTYNEQFF. For the CDR3, the DNA is TGTGCCAGCAGCTTAGGCCATAGGACTAGCGGGGGGACCTACAATGAGCAGTTCTTC.

The chain recombines TRBV10-1 with TRBJ1-1; D is undetermined. Germline V lookup: CDR1 WNHNN, CDR2 SYGVQD (reference sequence). V was trimmed by 2 bases and J by 1 base, leaving 5 bases between them. CDR3 length: 13 residues. The CDR3 region is CASSEAANTEAFF. The DNA of the CDR3 is TGCGCCAGCAGTGAGGCGGCGAACACTGAAGCTTTCTTT.